This T cell receptor (beta chain) derives from a study of cytomegalovirus exposure and HLA in healthy donors. Study details: An analysis done earlier identified some 120 million unique TCR beta sequences from about 179 million T cells.

It was with 60 Vbeta and 13 Jbeta primers that the PCR ran. Profiled with immunoSEQ multiplex PCR; TCRdb holds only in-frame clones, not every one. The table lists around 150,000 clones, with 2% to 3% in the top ten. As concerns this clone: Its antigen is not identified.

As for the donors, each was a healthy bone marrow donor. Germline V gene lookup returns CDR1 SGHTA and CDR2 FQGNSA. This CDR3 is built from 14 residues. V was shortened by 6 bases and J by 1 base, with 12 bases between the two germline ends. Study-wide results and caveats: An analysis was carried out at a later point. It showed that HLA-associated TCR beta chains were more clonally expanded than equally common non-associated chains.

The sample taken for sequencing was PBMCs. The TCR originated in a man aged 35 to 55 in good health and CMV-seronegative. The rearrangement uses TRBV7-2 and TRBJ1-2; perhaps TRBD1 as D (6 bases). CDR3 bases: TGTGCCAGCAGTTCCACAGGGATTAACTATGGCTACACCTTC. Its protein product is CASSSTGINYGYTF.